This T cell receptor beta chain was captured by sequencing in a study of blood T cell repertoires in COVID-19. Across the study: The United States, Italy and Spain supplied acute and convalescent COVID-19 samples. PBMCs, B-cell-depleted T cells, or T cells provided the cDNA or gDNA that made up the material.

The germline gives CDR1 MDHEN, CDR2 SYDVKM. The CDR3 length is 14 residues. Trimming cost V 7 bases and J 5 bases; bases outside gene matches: 10. Seattle's enrolled individuals joined amid active infection and were then monitored longitudinally. Generated by immunoSEQ multiplex PCR, the TCRdb table keeps only in-frame clones and is missing some. The table has approximately 270,000 clones, about 80% seen once; the top ten hold approximately 15%. Sequencing was done on a sample of peripheral blood. The TCR sequence derives from a person aged 65 to 85 with COVID-19, enrolled during active disease. The genes are TRBV28 and TRBJ1-2; 7 bases map to TRBD1. CDR3 sequence (DNA): TGTGCCAGCATTCCTCCCGGGACAGCTTATGGCTACACCTTC. Encoded protein: CASIPPGTAYGYTF.